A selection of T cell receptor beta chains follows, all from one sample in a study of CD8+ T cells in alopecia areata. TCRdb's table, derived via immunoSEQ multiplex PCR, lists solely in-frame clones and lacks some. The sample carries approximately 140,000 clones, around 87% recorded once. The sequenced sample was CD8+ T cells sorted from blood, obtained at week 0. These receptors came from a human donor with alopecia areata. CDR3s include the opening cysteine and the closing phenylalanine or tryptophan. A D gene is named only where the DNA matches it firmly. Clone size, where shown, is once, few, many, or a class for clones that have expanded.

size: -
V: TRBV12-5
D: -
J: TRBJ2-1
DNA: TGTGCTAGTGGTTTTCCGGGAGATGAGCAGTTCTTC
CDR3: CASGFPGDEQFF

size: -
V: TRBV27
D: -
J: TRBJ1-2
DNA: TGTGCCAGCAGTTTCAGTTGGGACTATGGCTACACCTTC
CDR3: CASSFSWDYGYTF

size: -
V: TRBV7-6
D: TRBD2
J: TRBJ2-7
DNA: TGTGCCAGCAGTTCCGGGACTAGCGGGAGCCCCTACGAGCAGTACTTC
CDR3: CASSSGTSGSPYEQYF

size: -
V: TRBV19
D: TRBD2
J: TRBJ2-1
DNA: TGTGCCAGTAGTATAGGCACTAGCGGGGGACTCTACAATGAGCAGTTCTTC
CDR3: CASSIGTSGGLYNEQFF

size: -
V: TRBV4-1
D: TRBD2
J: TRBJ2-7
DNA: TGCGCCAGCAGCCTACAAACTAGCGGGATCTCCGCCCACTACGAGCAGTACTTC
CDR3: CASSLQTSGISAHYEQYF

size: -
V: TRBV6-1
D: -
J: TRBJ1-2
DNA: TGTGCCAGCAGTGAAAGGCGGGAACCTAACTATGGCTACACCTTC
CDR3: CASSERREPNYGYTF

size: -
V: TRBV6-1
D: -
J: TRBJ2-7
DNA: TGTGCCAGCAGTGACTTGGACAGCTCCTACGAGCAGTACTTC
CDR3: CASSDLDSSYEQYF

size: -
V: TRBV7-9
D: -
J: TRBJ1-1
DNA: TGTGCCAGCAGCCCTAAAGGGAGCACTGAAGCTTTCTTT
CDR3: CASSPKGSTEAFF

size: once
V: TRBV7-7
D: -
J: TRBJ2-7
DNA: TGTGCTAGCAGCCCCGGCCCACTCTACGAGCAGTACTTC
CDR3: CASSPGPLYEQYF

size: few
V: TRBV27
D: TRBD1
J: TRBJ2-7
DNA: TGTGCCAGCAGTTTTGGTCAGGGGGCTGGCTCCTACGAGCAGTACTTC
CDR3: CASSFGQGAGSYEQYF

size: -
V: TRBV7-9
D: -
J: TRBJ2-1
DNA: TGTGCCAGCAACAACGCCGGGCAGGTCTACAATGAGCAGTTCTTC
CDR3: CASNNAGQVYNEQFF

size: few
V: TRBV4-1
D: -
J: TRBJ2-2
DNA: TGCGCCAGCAGCCAAAGTGGGCGGGACACCGGGGAGCTGTTTTTT
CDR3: CASSQSGRDTGELFF

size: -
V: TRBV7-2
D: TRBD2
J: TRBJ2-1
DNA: TGTGCCAGCAGCTTAGCATTGGGCGGGAGAAACAATGAGCAGTTCTTC
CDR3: CASSLALGGRNNEQFF

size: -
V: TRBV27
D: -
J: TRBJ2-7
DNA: TGTGCCAGCAGTTTATCGGTAAGGCGCTACGAGCAGTACTTC
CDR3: CASSLSVRRYEQYF

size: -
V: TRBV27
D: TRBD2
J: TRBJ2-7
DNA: TGTGCCAGCAAAGAGGGAGGGAGGTATTACGAGCAGTACTTC
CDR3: CASKEGGRYYEQYF

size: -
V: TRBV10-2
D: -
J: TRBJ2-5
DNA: TGCGCCAGCAGTGATCGACGGGGGGAGACCCAGTACTTC
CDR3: CASSDRRGETQYF

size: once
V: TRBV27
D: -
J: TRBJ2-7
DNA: TGTGCCAGCAGTTCCCTATACCGGACGGTAGCCTACGAGCAGTACTTC
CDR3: CASSSLYRTVAYEQYF

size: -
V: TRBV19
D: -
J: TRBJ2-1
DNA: TGTGCCAGTAGTATTGAGGTTGATGAGCAGTTCTTC
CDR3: CASSIEVDEQFF

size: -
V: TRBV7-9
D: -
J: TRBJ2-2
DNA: TGTGCCAGCAGCACGACGGCGAACACCGGGGAGCTGTTTTTT
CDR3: CASSTTANTGELFF

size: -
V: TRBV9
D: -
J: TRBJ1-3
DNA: TGTGCCAGCAGCGTAGTGGGGGGCCCTGGAAACACCATATATTTT
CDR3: CASSVVGGPGNTIYF

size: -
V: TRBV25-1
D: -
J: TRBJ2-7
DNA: TGTGCCAGCAGCGGGGCGCCGAACTACGAGCAGTACTTC
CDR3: CASSGAPNYEQYF

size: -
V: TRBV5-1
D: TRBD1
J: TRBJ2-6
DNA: TGCGCCAGCAGCTTGTCAGGGGACAGGGTCCCTGGGGCCAACGTCCTGACTTTC
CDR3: CASSLSGDRVPGANVLTF

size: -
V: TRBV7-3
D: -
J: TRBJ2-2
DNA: TGTGCCAGCAGCTTGGAATTGGGCACCGGGGAGCTGTTTTTT
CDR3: CASSLELGTGELFF

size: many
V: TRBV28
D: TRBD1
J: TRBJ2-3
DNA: TGTGCCAGCAGTGTCAACCCGGGACAGGGGAACACAGATACGCAGTATTTT
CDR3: CASSVNPGQGNTDTQYF

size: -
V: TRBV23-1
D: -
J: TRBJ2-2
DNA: TGCGCCAGCAGTCCAAAGGACCCTCTAAGTGCCACCGGGGAGCTGTTTTTT
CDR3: CASSPKDPLSATGELFF

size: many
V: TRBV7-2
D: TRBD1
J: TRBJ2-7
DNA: TGTGCCAGCAGCATAGGACAGGGATTCGAGCAGTACTTC
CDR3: CASSIGQGFEQYF

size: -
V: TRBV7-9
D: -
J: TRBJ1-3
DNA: TGTGCCAGCAGCCCAACAGCGCCTGGAAACACCATATATTTT
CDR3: CASSPTAPGNTIYF

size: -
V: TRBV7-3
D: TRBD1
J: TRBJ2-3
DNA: TGTGCCAGCAGCTACGGACAGGGTTCAGATACGCAGTATTTT
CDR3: CASSYGQGSDTQYF

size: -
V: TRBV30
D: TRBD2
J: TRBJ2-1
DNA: TGTGCCTGGAGTTTCGGACTAGCGGCAAGTGAGCAGTTCTTC
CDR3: CAWSFGLAASEQFF

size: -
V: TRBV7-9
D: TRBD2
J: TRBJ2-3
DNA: TGTGCCAGCAGCCCAGGACTAGCGGGAAGTGCAGATACGCAGTATTTT
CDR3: CASSPGLAGSADTQYF

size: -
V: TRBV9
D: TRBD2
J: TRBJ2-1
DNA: TGTGCCAGCAGCGCGGACTGGGAGGGTGAGCAGTTCTTC
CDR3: CASSADWEGEQFF

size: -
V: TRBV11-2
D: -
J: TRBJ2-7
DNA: TGTGCCAGCAGCTTGGGGGCCTCCTACGAGCAGTACTTC
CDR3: CASSLGASYEQYF

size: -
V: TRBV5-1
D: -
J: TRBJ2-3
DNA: TGCGCCAGCAGTTCGGGGGACACAGATACGCAGTATTTT
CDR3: CASSSGDTDTQYF

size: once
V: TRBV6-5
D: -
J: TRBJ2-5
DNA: TGTGCCAGCAGTCGGTACCAGTACGTCCAGGAGACCCAGTACTTC
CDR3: CASSRYQYVQETQYF

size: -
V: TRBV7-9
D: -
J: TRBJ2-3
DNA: TGTGCCAGCAGCTTAGCGCGGCTAGCAGCCGATACGCAGTATTTT
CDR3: CASSLARLAADTQYF

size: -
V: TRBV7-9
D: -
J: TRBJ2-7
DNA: TGTGCCAGCAGCTTAGACGCAGGACCCAACGAGCAGTACTTC
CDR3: CASSLDAGPNEQYF

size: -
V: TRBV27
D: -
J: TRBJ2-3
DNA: TGTGCCAGCACCTCGCGAGGACGGGATACGCAGTATTTT
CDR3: CASTSRGRDTQYF

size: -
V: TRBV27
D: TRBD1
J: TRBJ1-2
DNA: TGTGCCGCATGGACAGGGGCCTATGGCTACACCTTC
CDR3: CAAWTGAYGYTF